This T cell receptor (beta chain) was documented in a study of blood T cell repertoires in COVID-19. The wider study: Italy, Spain and the United States were the sources of the convalescent and acute COVID-19 samples. T cells, B-cell-depleted T cells, or PBMCs supplied cDNA or gDNA.

Seattle patient enrollment occurred during active infection, with longitudinal follow-up thereafter. A single count supports this clone. Repertoires were generated with immunoSEQ multiplex PCR, while TCRdb's copy carries only in-frame clones and drops some. The sample contains under 300,000 clones, over 90% of which appear only once. CDR1 is SGHAT, CDR2 FQNNGV, per germline. Trimming removed 4 bases from V and 3 bases from J; junction bases left unmatched: 8. The CDR3 covers 15 residues. The V call is TRBV11-2, the J call TRBJ2-5; 7 bases are a match to TRBD2. The specimen was peripheral blood. This receptor was taken from a man aged 30 to 45 with COVID-19, enrolled during active disease. The CDR3 is CASSSPGSGEETQYF. For the CDR3, the DNA is TGTGCCAGCAGCTCCCCGGGGAGCGGGGAAGAGACCCAGTACTTC.